This TCR beta chain is from a study of cytomegalovirus exposure and HLA in healthy donors. Use of 60 Vbeta and 13 Jbeta primers characterized the PCR. Libraries were prepared by immunoSEQ multiplex PCR; TCRdb keeps only in-frame clonotypes and omits some of them. The repertoire holds some 170,000 clones, with approximately 80% as singletons. Per germline, CDR1 SGHVS and CDR2 FNYEAQ. This CDR3 region has 16 residues. The V gene end was trimmed by 2 bases and the J gene end by 3 bases; junction bases not matched to a gene: 6. General study points: Cytomegalovirus association was assigned to some 160 TCR beta chains. TRBV6-2, TRBV6-3 and some other V segments were excluded as indistinguishable.

Comment on this clone: Its specificity is unknown.

This TCR was recovered from a man aged 25 to 45 in good health and CMV-seronegative. Material: PBMCs. The chain is built from TRBV7-6 and TRBJ2-1; the match to TRBD2 covers 8 bases. Written as DNA, the CDR3 is TGTGCCAGCAGCTTATGGCAGCGGGGGATCTACAATGAGCAGTTCTTC. As protein: CASSLWQRGIYNEQFF.